This TCR beta chain was sequenced in a study of shared clonotypes between healthy human individuals. Only in-frame clones appear in the TCRdb table, and some are missing; sequencing was by immunoSEQ multiplex PCR. Among about 590,000 clones, about 95% were seen once, and the ten largest hold 0.09% to 0.13%. The germline V gene has CDR1 SNHLY and CDR2 FYNNEI. Trimming removed 3 bases at V and 5 bases at J, with 16 bases between. The CDR3 contains 16 residues. Only CD45RO-negative cells positively selected for CCR7 counted as naive CD8 cells, so terminally differentiated effector memory CD45RA+ cells were excluded.

Sequences were obtained from naive CD8+ T cells sorted from blood. The TCR was taken from a woman aged 25 to 39 in good health. The chain joins TRBV2 to TRBJ2-2; D remains unclear. The CDR3 reads CASSEAFSLLTGELFF. The DNA of the CDR3 is TGTGCCAGCAGTGAGGCGTTTTCCTTGTTGACCGGGGAGCTGTTTTTT.